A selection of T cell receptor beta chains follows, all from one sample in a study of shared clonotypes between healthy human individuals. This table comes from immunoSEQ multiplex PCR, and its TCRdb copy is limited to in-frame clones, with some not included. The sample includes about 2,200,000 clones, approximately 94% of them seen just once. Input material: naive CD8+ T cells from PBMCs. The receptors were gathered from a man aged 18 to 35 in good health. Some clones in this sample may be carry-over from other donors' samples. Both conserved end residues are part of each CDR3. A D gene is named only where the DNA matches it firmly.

CDR3aa: CASSPILGQGPDEQYF
v_gene: TRBV27
j_gene: TRBJ2-7
len: 16
d_gene: .

CDR3aa: CASSFRQGTYNEQFF
v_gene: TRBV5-1
j_gene: TRBJ2-1
len: 15
d_gene: TRBD1

CDR3aa: CASSFSGPSTDTQYF
v_gene: TRBV27
j_gene: TRBJ2-3
len: 15
d_gene: .

CDR3aa: CASRISEGSDTQYF
v_gene: TRBV5-1
j_gene: TRBJ2-3
len: 14
d_gene: .

CDR3aa: CASSYRTDSYEQYF
v_gene: TRBV6-5
j_gene: TRBJ2-7
len: 14
d_gene: .

CDR3aa: CASGVGPSYEQYF
v_gene: TRBV12-5
j_gene: TRBJ2-7
len: 13
d_gene: .

CDR3aa: CASSQDGGLAPYTQYF
v_gene: TRBV14
j_gene: TRBJ2-3
len: 16
d_gene: TRBD2

CDR3aa: CASSWGGANVLTF
v_gene: TRBV27
j_gene: TRBJ2-6
len: 13
d_gene: .

CDR3aa: CASSSWTSGRAMAGELFF
v_gene: TRBV28
j_gene: TRBJ2-2
len: 18
d_gene: TRBD2

CDR3aa: CASSPAPGELFF
v_gene: TRBV18
j_gene: TRBJ2-2
len: 12
d_gene: .

CDR3aa: CASSFFTAEQYF
v_gene: TRBV28
j_gene: TRBJ2-7
len: 12
d_gene: .

CDR3aa: CASSLERVGDTGELFF
v_gene: TRBV5-1
j_gene: TRBJ2-2
len: 16
d_gene: .

CDR3aa: CASNPRVYNEQFF
v_gene: TRBV28
j_gene: TRBJ2-1
len: 13
d_gene: .

CDR3aa: CASSLFELDYDYYEQYF
v_gene: TRBV5-6
j_gene: TRBJ2-7
len: 17
d_gene: .

CDR3aa: CASSTGTSSAGELFF
v_gene: TRBV27
j_gene: TRBJ2-2
len: 15
d_gene: TRBD2

CDR3aa: CASMRREDTGELFF
v_gene: TRBV5-1
j_gene: TRBJ2-2
len: 14
d_gene: .

CDR3aa: CASSELGLAVNEQFF
v_gene: TRBV4-1
j_gene: TRBJ2-1
len: 15
d_gene: TRBD2

CDR3aa: CASSLYGTPGAGELFF
v_gene: TRBV27
j_gene: TRBJ2-2
len: 16
d_gene: .

CDR3aa: CASSLLSDRTNYGYTF
v_gene: TRBV28
j_gene: TRBJ1-2
len: 16
d_gene: .

CDR3aa: CASSLAGESYEQYF
v_gene: TRBV27
j_gene: TRBJ2-7
len: 14
d_gene: TRBD2

CDR3aa: CASSTSGTAYEQYF
v_gene: TRBV19
j_gene: TRBJ2-7
len: 14
d_gene: TRBD1

CDR3aa: CASSPTGLGANVLTF
v_gene: TRBV7-9
j_gene: TRBJ2-6
len: 15
d_gene: .

CDR3aa: CASRAHPGETGTEAFF
v_gene: TRBV2
j_gene: TRBJ1-1
len: 16
d_gene: .

CDR3aa: CASSSRLLAGNTGELFF
v_gene: TRBV11-2
j_gene: TRBJ2-2
len: 17
d_gene: TRBD2

CDR3aa: CASRQIQGAGEKLFF
v_gene: TRBV4-1
j_gene: TRBJ1-4
len: 15
d_gene: TRBD1

CDR3aa: CASSLAESGGRETQYF
v_gene: TRBV28
j_gene: TRBJ2-5
len: 16
d_gene: TRBD1

CDR3aa: CASSFPLADNTDTQYF
v_gene: TRBV28
j_gene: TRBJ2-3
len: 16
d_gene: TRBD2

CDR3aa: CASSKRGLAGDYNEQFF
v_gene: TRBV25-1
j_gene: TRBJ2-1
len: 17
d_gene: TRBD2

CDR3aa: CASSQRLTGTEAFF
v_gene: TRBV4-1
j_gene: TRBJ1-1
len: 14
d_gene: .

CDR3aa: CASVGLTEGYTF
v_gene: TRBV19
j_gene: TRBJ1-2
len: 12
d_gene: .

CDR3aa: CASSYSGTGVEKLFF
v_gene: TRBV6-5
j_gene: TRBJ1-4
len: 15
d_gene: TRBD1

CDR3aa: CASSWTGTPYEQYF
v_gene: TRBV5-1
j_gene: TRBJ2-7
len: 14
d_gene: .

CDR3aa: CASSQDSWPVSSYNEQFF
v_gene: TRBV4-3
j_gene: TRBJ2-1
len: 18
d_gene: .

CDR3aa: CASSQDLAGPYEQYF
v_gene: TRBV4-1
j_gene: TRBJ2-7
len: 15
d_gene: TRBD2

CDR3aa: CASSMAYGHYNEQFF
v_gene: TRBV9
j_gene: TRBJ2-1
len: 15
d_gene: .

CDR3aa: CSVEDLGQVEAFF
v_gene: TRBV29-1
j_gene: TRBJ1-1
len: 13
d_gene: TRBD1

CDR3aa: CASSGRADAGRTIQNTIYF
v_gene: TRBV5-4
j_gene: TRBJ1-3
len: 19
d_gene: .

CDR3aa: CASSAAGSNQPQHF
v_gene: TRBV9
j_gene: TRBJ1-5
len: 14
d_gene: .

CDR3aa: CASKTSGSFYEQYF
v_gene: TRBV6-1
j_gene: TRBJ2-7
len: 14
d_gene: TRBD2

CDR3aa: CASSPGTAGEKLFF
v_gene: TRBV18
j_gene: TRBJ1-4
len: 14
d_gene: .

CDR3aa: CASSESPGSYEQYF
v_gene: TRBV2
j_gene: TRBJ2-7
len: 14
d_gene: .

CDR3aa: CASISGGQYQETQYF
v_gene: TRBV28
j_gene: TRBJ2-5
len: 15
d_gene: .

CDR3aa: CASSANDREEADTQYF
v_gene: TRBV7-9
j_gene: TRBJ2-3
len: 16
d_gene: TRBD1

CDR3aa: CASSSRRGNSYEQYF
v_gene: TRBV6-5
j_gene: TRBJ2-7
len: 15
d_gene: .

CDR3aa: CASSYYGTHNEQFF
v_gene: TRBV2
j_gene: TRBJ2-1
len: 14
d_gene: .

CDR3aa: CASSYKSGISYEQYF
v_gene: TRBV6-5
j_gene: TRBJ2-7
len: 15
d_gene: .

CDR3aa: CASSFSSGPTYEQYF
v_gene: TRBV11-1
j_gene: TRBJ2-7
len: 15
d_gene: TRBD2

CDR3aa: CSVGQDGVGEQYF
v_gene: TRBV29-1
j_gene: TRBJ2-7
len: 13
d_gene: .

CDR3aa: CASSQETGSQYF
v_gene: TRBV6-5
j_gene: TRBJ2-7
len: 12
d_gene: .

CDR3aa: CASSVGRSRYF
v_gene: TRBV25-1
j_gene: TRBJ2-7
len: 11
d_gene: .

CDR3aa: CASSFRGGPGELFF
v_gene: TRBV5-1
j_gene: TRBJ2-2
len: 14
d_gene: TRBD1

CDR3aa: CSARDSPLHF
v_gene: TRBV20-1
j_gene: TRBJ1-6
len: 10
d_gene: .

CDR3aa: CASSPLETSALPQFF
v_gene: TRBV18
j_gene: TRBJ2-1
len: 15
d_gene: TRBD2

CDR3aa: CASSYAGGYTF
v_gene: TRBV6-5
j_gene: TRBJ1-2
len: 11
d_gene: .

CDR3aa: CASSFGATNYGYTF
v_gene: TRBV5-5
j_gene: TRBJ1-2
len: 14
d_gene: .

CDR3aa: CASSVGTGGSYEQYF
v_gene: TRBV9
j_gene: TRBJ2-7
len: 15
d_gene: TRBD1

CDR3aa: CASSLYRGGEAFF
v_gene: TRBV6-5
j_gene: TRBJ1-1
len: 13
d_gene: .